Described below is a single T cell receptor (beta chain) sequence and its context. This specimen belongs to a study of blood T cell repertoires in COVID-19. Clones were sequenced by immunoSEQ multiplex PCR, and TCRdb holds only the in-frame ones, with some missing. Counted here are roughly 250,000 clones, 75% to 90% occurring once; the ten biggest clones make up approximately 4.2%. Participant age was roughly 18 to 90 years, and participants resided in fewer than 30 US areas. Sequencing used PBMCs or T cells enriched from blood (not recorded which). This TCR was recovered from a woman in her 30s who had recovered from COVID-19.

CDR3 coding DNA: TGTGCCAGCAGCTACGGGACAGGGGGCGATGAGCAGTTCTTC. It specifies CASSYGTGGDEQFF. The V and J genes are TRBV5-6 and TRBJ2-1, with TRBD1 matching over 12 bases. CDR3 length equals 14 residues. The V segment lost 3 bases and the J segment 8 bases; nucleotides outside the gene matches: 3. Looked up from germline, CDR1 is SGHDT and CDR2 is YYEEEE. The entire variable domain, with the rest obtained from reference TRBV5-6 and TRBJ2-1, is as follows: DAGVTQSPTHLIKTRGQQVTLRCSPKSGHDTVSWYQQALGQGPQFIFQYYEEEERQRGNFPDRFSGHQFPNYSSELNVNALLLGDSALYLCASSYGTGGDEQFFGPGTRLTVL.